This passage covers 20 T cell receptor beta chains from one sample sequenced in a study of blood T cells in healthy people across ages (dated by TCRdb to about 2015). Libraries were constructed by 5' RACE. Sequencing was carried out with an Illumina HiSeq 2500. The second PCR ran for roughly 7 to 11 cycles and used a J-beta primer mix along with a sample-barcoded 5' primer. The raw public data were reprocessed by TCRdb itself: fastp quality trimming at Q25, MiXCR clonotype calling, in-frame beta chains only. Rows are unified per CDR3 protein, each entry keeping the most common DNA and genes. This sample gives some 900,000 distinct CDR3 sequences in total; under 50% of them show up just once. The ten most abundant clones make up 10% to 15% of the sample. The sequenced material came from blood. Receptor source: a young man in good health.

The chain recombines TRBV25-1 with TRBJ2-1; D is undetermined. The ends were cut back, 2 bases at V and 4 bases at J, with 9 bases in the middle. Germline loops: CDR1 MGHDK, CDR2 SYGVNS. The CDR3 is made up of 14 amino acids. The CDR3 sequence: CASSEVGAYNEQFF. The DNA for the CDR3 is TGTGCCAGCAGTGAAGTCGGCGCTTACAATGAGCAGTTCTTC.

The rearrangement uses TRBV7-2 and TRBJ2-2; D remains ambiguous. This CDR3 is 15 amino acids long. Trimming took off 5 bases at V and 2 bases at J, with 12 bases between the two ends. The germline gives CDR1 SGHTA, CDR2 FQGNSA. DNA of the CDR3: TGTGCCAGCAGCCCACGGTCCGAAAACACCGGGGAGCTGTTTTTT. Its translation is CASSPRSENTGELFF.

This clonotype was recorded once. The chain uses TRBV4-3 and TRBJ1-4, with a possible D match to TRBD1 (5 bases). The CDR3 has 17 amino acids. Germline CDR1 and CDR2: LGHNA and YSLEER. V lost 4 bases and J 0 bases, leaving 15 bases between the germline ends. Here the CDR3 reads CASSPWGSGATNEKLFF. For the CDR3, the DNA is TGCGCCAGCAGCCCTTGGGGCTCGGGCGCAACTAATGAAAAACTGTTTTTT.

On this clonotype: An end of the junction does not agree with germline; a read error may underlie this. The chain couples TRBV6-2 or TRBV6-3 to TRBJ1-1; D is perhaps TRBD1 (5 bases). This CDR3 is built from 16 residues. Germline assignment: CDR1 MNHEY and CDR2 SVGEGT. This chain's CDR3 is CTSSYPTLGEDTEAFF. The CDR3 DNA reads TGTACCAGCAGTTACCCGACATTAGGGGAGGACACTGAAGCTTTCTTT.

This clonotype appeared a single time. The rearrangement uses TRBV7-6 and TRBJ2-1; TRBD1 agrees at 7 bases. Germline V CDR1 and CDR2: SGHVS, FNYEAQ. V lost 5 bases to trimming and J lost 3 bases; unmatched junction nucleotides: 13. This CDR3 is 17 amino acids long. The CDR3 reads CASSPKTRDSGYNEQFF. In DNA form, the CDR3 reads TGTGCCAGCAGCCCAAAAACACGGGACAGTGGCTACAATGAGCAGTTCTTC.

This chain connects TRBV6-1 to TRBJ1-5; 7 positions match TRBD1. The CDR3 sequence is 18 residues long. The V and J ends lost 10 bases and 4 bases, in that order; junction bases with no gene match: 22. Germline V gene lookup returns CDR1 MNHNS and CDR2 SASEGT. CDR3 amino acids: CANNIYYSDRVWNQPQHF. CDR3 sequence (DNA): TGTGCCAACAATATTTACTACTCAGACAGGGTTTGGAATCAGCCCCAGCATTTT.

This clonotype was counted once. The rearrangement links TRBV7-2 to TRBJ1-2, with 10 bases identical to TRBD1. This CDR3 is 15 amino acids long. V trimming: 1 base; J trimming: 3 bases; junction bases outside the gene matches: 2. The germline V gene has CDR1 SGHTA and CDR2 FQGNSA. The CDR3: CASSLVGTGDYGYTF. CDR3 bases: TGTGCCAGCAGCTTAGTGGGGACAGGGGACTATGGCTACACCTTC.

CDR3 DNA sequence: TGTGCCATCAGTGAGTGGTCAGATACGCAGTATTTT. As protein: CAISEWSDTQYF. The chain employs TRBV10-3 and TRBJ2-3, with D hard to call. V lost 1 base to trimming and J lost 4 bases, with 3 bases between them. Germline loops: CDR1 ENHRY, CDR2 SYGVKD. This CDR3 has 12 amino acids.

The chain has TRBV7-2 and TRBJ2-3; 8 bases map to TRBD1. The length of the CDR3 is 15 residues. The germline V gene encodes CDR1 SGHTA and CDR2 FQGNSA. Losses at the gene ends were 7 bases for V and 2 bases for J; bases not matched to a gene: 8. The CDR3: CASKGGQVLTDTQYF. The CDR3 region has the DNA TGTGCCAGCAAGGGGGGACAGGTGCTCACAGATACGCAGTATTTT.

This clonotype was detected a few times. The chain employs TRBV29-1 and TRBJ1-5; 7 nucleotides line up with TRBD1. This CDR3 region has 15 residues. The germline gives CDR1 SQVTM, CDR2 ANQGSEA. Trimming took 4 bases from V and 4 from J; bases not matched to a gene: 10. The CDR3, as DNA: TGCAGCGTTGGGTACACAGGGGATAGAAATCAGCCCCAGCATTTT. It yields the protein CSVGYTGDRNQPQHF.

There are a few counts of this clonotype. The rearrangement joins TRBV6-6 to TRBJ2-7; 7 bases are shared with TRBD1. V gave up 5 bases and J gave up 0 bases; unmatched junction bases: 7. Germline CDR1 is MNHNY and CDR2 is SVGAGI (reference sequence). The CDR3 has 15 amino acids. The CDR3 nucleotides read TGTGCCAGCAGTAACGGACAGGTCCTCTCCTACGAGCAGTACTTC. This sequence encodes CASSNGQVLSYEQYF.

V usage is TRBV12-3 or TRBV12-4 and J usage is TRBJ2-4, with D possibly being TRBD2 (5 bases). The DNA end is a closer match to TRBJ2-7, so the J assignment may be wrong. The CDR3 runs 15 residues. The CDR3 nucleotides are TGTGCCAGCAGCCTAAACCTCGGAGGCCCCTACGAGCAGTACTTC. Protein: CASSLNLGGPYEQYF.

The chain has TRBV7-9 and TRBJ1-4, with D possibly TRBD1 on 6 matching bases. V was trimmed by 0 bases and J by 15 bases, leaving 17 bases between them. Germline values: CDR1 SEHNR, CDR2 FQNEAQ (reference sequence). The CDR3 loop spans 14 amino acids. CDR3 sequence: CASSLATGPGALFF. The DNA for the CDR3 is TGTGCCAGCAGCTTAGCGACAGGTCCCGGGGCTTTGTTTTTT.

The chain carries TRBV28 and TRBJ1-5; D unresolved. The germline V and J ends were trimmed by 2 bases and 0 bases, with 8 bases remaining between them. Germline V lookup: CDR1 MDHEN, CDR2 SYDVKM. The length of the CDR3 is 15 residues. In DNA, the CDR3 is TGTGCCAGCAGTTTAGACAATACTAGCAATCAGCCCCAGCATTTT. The encoded protein is CASSLDNTSNQPQHF.

V is TRBV10-3 and J is TRBJ2-1, with D possibly being TRBD1 (5 bases). CDR1 and CDR2 from the germline V gene are ENHRY and SYGVKD. CDR3 length equals 15 residues. V gave up 4 bases and J gave up 6 bases, with 16 bases separating them. The CDR3 here is CAISGADNSRNEQFF. DNA of the CDR3: TGTGCCATCAGTGGCGCGGACAACTCACGCAATGAGCAGTTCTTC.

V usage is TRBV10-3 and J usage is TRBJ2-7; unclear D gene. V was cut by 4 bases and J by 3 bases, with 10 bases left in between. CDR3 length: 13 amino acids. From germline, CDR1 is ENHRY and CDR2 SYGVKD. CDR3 sequence: CAISVEQYYEQYF. The CDR3 bases are TGTGCCATCAGTGTGGAACAGTACTACGAGCAGTACTTC.

This clonotype was counted a few times. This rearrangement joins TRBV20-1 to TRBJ2-4, with TRBD1 matching over 7 bases. V gave up 0 bases and J gave up 0 bases; unmatched junction bases: 5. The germline V gene encodes CDR1 DFQATT and CDR2 SNEGSKA (reference sequence). The CDR3 spans 16 residues. The CDR3 sequence: CSARDDRVLAKNIQYF. CDR3 DNA sequence: TGCAGTGCTAGAGACGACAGGGTTTTAGCCAAAAACATTCAGTACTTC.

This clonotype turned up a few times. The chain employs TRBV6-2 or TRBV6-3 and TRBJ2-3; tentatively, D is TRBD1 or TRBD2 (6 bases each). The V gene lost 7 bases and the J gene lost 4 bases, with 15 bases spanning the gap. Germline CDR1 is MNHEY and CDR2 is SVGEGT. The CDR3 covers 14 residues. The CDR3 coding sequence is TGTGCCAGCACCCCAGGGGACTTCTCAGATACGCAGTATTTT. Translation gives CASTPGDFSDTQYF.

This clonotype showed up many times. The chain is built from TRBV7-2 and TRBJ2-1; tentatively, D is TRBD2 (7 bases). This CDR3 has 16 amino acids. CDR1 and CDR2 from the germline V gene are SGHTA and FQGNSA. V was clipped by 1 base and J by 7 bases, with 17 bases between them. This CDR3 is CASSLGEGGPGNEQFF. DNA for the CDR3: TGTGCCAGCAGCTTAGGAGAGGGGGGGCCGGGGAATGAGCAGTTCTTC.

The V gene is TRBV28, the J gene TRBJ1-5; perhaps TRBD1 as D (6 bases). The CDR3 length is 15 residues. Trimming left V 2 bases short and J 6 bases short, with 14 bases between. Germline-derived CDR1 and CDR2 are MDHEN and SYDVKM. The CDR3 sequence is CASSLGSAGAQPQHF. In DNA form, the CDR3 reads TGTGCCAGCAGTTTAGGGTCGGCAGGGGCTCAGCCCCAGCATTTT.